This TCR beta chain stems from a study of shared clonotypes between healthy human individuals. Study-wide context: In total, the donors were a couple of women and a few men aged 18 to 49. The study, taken as a whole, reports: Sequencing depth was predicted to influence how clonotypes are shared among donors.

The donors, all of them Caucasian adults, lived in Nashville, Tennessee. At deep level, the assay was performed. Clones were sequenced by immunoSEQ multiplex PCR, and TCRdb holds only the in-frame ones, with some missing. The repertoire includes around 480,000 clones, 60% to 80% of them detected once, and roughly an eighth sits in the top ten. Comments on this clone: Its antigen is not known.

V shed 6 bases and J shed 2 bases, with 17 bases lying between them. This CDR3 has 17 amino acids. Germline V gene data show CDR1 as KGHSH and CDR2 as LQKENI. The receptor's source is a woman in her 40s in good health. Some clones in this sample may be carry-over from other donors' samples. Material: PBMCs. The chain recombines TRBV18 with TRBJ2-6, with a possible D match to TRBD1 (6 bases). The CDR3 DNA sequence: TGTGCCAGCTCCTCCGGTCCACAGGGAACTGGGGCCAACGTCCTGACTTTC. Its protein product is CASSSGPQGTGANVLTF.